This T cell receptor beta chain was documented in a study of response to subunit inactivated influenza vaccine. Findings of the study overall: The authors put forward the suggestion that each seasonal influenza vaccination may bring in only a limited number of new T cells.

From the RT-PCR reads, TCRdb called clonotypes with MiXCR, one entry per CDR3 protein. The repertoire has over 300,000 distinct CDR3 sequences, 21% of them found once; the top ten carry 10%. The CDR3 length is 13 residues. The V gene end was trimmed by 3 bases and the J gene end by 7 bases; junction bases not matched to a gene: 8. CDR1 is GTSNPN, CDR2 SVGIG, per germline (reference sequence). This clonotype was detected a few times. Its specificity is not known. Sequencing used PBMCs from blood, obtained approximately 22 months after vaccination. The gene calls are TRBV30 and TRBJ1-1; TRBD1 aligns across 7 bases. The TCR sequence derives from a man aged 50 to 69 who received an inactivated influenza vaccine. The CDR3 region has the DNA TGTGCCTGGAGGAGGGACAGCTTATTTGAAGCTTTCTTT. Its protein is CAWRRDSLFEAFF.